This entry is about one T cell receptor (beta chain). The source of the sample is a study of tumor-infiltrating lymphocytes in primary liver carcinoma. Scientists recovered RNA and DNA together from approximately 20-30 mg of unsorted bulk tissue. Total RNA (roughly 540 ng) served as template for TCR beta cDNA synthesis primed by a constant-region primer. For TCR beta, libraries were produced by three nested multiplex PCR rounds using slightly modified ARM-PCR. TCRdb passed the multiplex PCR reads through MiXCR, listing each CDR3 protein once. The sample holds tens of thousands of distinct CDR3 sequences; about three quarters are singletons and the top ten take about a fifth. This TCR came from a man aged 35 to 55 with primary liver carcinoma and hepatitis B virus infection. Sequenced input: liver tumor tissue from sampling region 2. Subset here: tumor region T2, inferior pole.

CDR3 in amino acids: CNARLATDTQYF. The CDR3 coding sequence is TGCAACGCCAGACTAGCGACTGATACGCAGTATTTT. The chain has TRBV29-1 and TRBJ2-3, with 8 bases fitting TRBD2. This CDR3 contains 12 residues. Germline V gene data show CDR1 as SQVTM and CDR2 as ANQGSEA.